This TCR beta chain was sequenced in a study of shared T cell receptors in the human thymus. Trimming pared 0 bases from V and 8 bases from J, leaving 8 bases between. The CDR3 contains 12 residues. Germline V gene data show CDR1 as SGHNT and CDR2 as YYREEE (reference sequence). Clones were read by immunoSEQ multiplex PCR, and TCRdb kept only the in-frame ones, dropping some. The top ten clones hold roughly 0.01% of a sample with about 730,000 clones, approximately 85% of them seen once. As regards this clone: Other DNA sequences from this sample encode an identical CDR3 as well.

These same data were also listed under a study on human thymus T cells. That work adds: Healthy Finnish infants having corrective surgery for congenital heart defects served as donors. Corrective heart surgery yielded the resections from which the thymus tissue came. Unrelated individuals were reported by related research to share highly overlapping thymic repertoires.

The TCR comes from a girl under three years old with a congenital heart defect. This chain uses TRBV5-4 with TRBJ1-2; perhaps TRBD1 as D (5 bases). Sequenced input: thymocytes. Written as DNA, the CDR3 is TGTGCCAGCAGCTTGGGTCAGGGCGGCTACACCTTC. It codes for CASSLGQGGYTF.